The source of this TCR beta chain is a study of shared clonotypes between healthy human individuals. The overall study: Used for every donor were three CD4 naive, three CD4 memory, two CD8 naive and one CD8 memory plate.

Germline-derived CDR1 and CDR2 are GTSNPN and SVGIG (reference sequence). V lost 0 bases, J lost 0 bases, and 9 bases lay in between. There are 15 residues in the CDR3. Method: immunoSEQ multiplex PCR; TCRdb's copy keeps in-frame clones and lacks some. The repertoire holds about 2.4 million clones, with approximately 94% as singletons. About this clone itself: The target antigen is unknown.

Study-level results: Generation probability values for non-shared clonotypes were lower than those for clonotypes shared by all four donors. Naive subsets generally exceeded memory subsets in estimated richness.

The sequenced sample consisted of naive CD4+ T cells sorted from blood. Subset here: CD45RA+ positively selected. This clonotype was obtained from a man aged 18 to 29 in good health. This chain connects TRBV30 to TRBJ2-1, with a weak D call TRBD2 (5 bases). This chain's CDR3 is CAWSVGRRSYNEQFF. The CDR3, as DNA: TGTGCCTGGAGTGTAGGGAGACGCTCCTACAATGAGCAGTTCTTC.